These 19 T cell receptor beta chains were sequenced from one sample in a study of cytomegalovirus exposure and HLA in healthy donors. PCR primers comprised 60 Vbeta and 13 Jbeta primers. Profiled with immunoSEQ multiplex PCR; TCRdb holds only in-frame clones, not every one. The data hold 150,000 to 160,000 clones, with approximately 74% observed a single time. Sequences were obtained from PBMCs. The receptor source for this set is a young man in good health and CMV-seronegative.

The genes are TRBV19 and TRBJ1-5; the D gene is possibly TRBD1 (5 bases). The CDR3 totals 13 residues. Per the germline V gene, CDR1 is LNHDA and CDR2 is SQIVND (reference sequence). V lost 4 bases to trimming and J lost 3 bases, with 7 bases between them. CDR3: CASSTGNNQPQHF. The CDR3 DNA reads TGTGCCAGTAGTACAGGGAACAATCAGCCCCAGCATTTT. Full variable domain (missing parts from reference TRBV19 and TRBJ1-5): DGGITQSPKYLFRKEGQNVTLSCEQNLNHDAMYWYRQDPGQGLRLIYYSQIVNDFQKGDIAEGYSVSREKKESFPLTVTSAQKNPTAFYLCASSTGNNQPQHFGDGTRLSIL.

The rearrangement uses TRBV5-4 and TRBJ2-1; 7 nucleotides agree with TRBD1. Germline lookup yields CDR1 SGHNT and CDR2 YYREEE (reference sequence). V shed 2 bases and J 2 bases; nucleotides not matched to a gene: 1. The CDR3 contains 14 residues. CDR3 coding DNA: TGTGCCAGCAGCTTTGACAGGGCCTACAATGAGCAGTTCTTC. Translated, it gives CASSFDRAYNEQFF.

On this clone itself: The sample contains more than one DNA sequence encoding this CDR3. The chain joins TRBV4-2 to TRBJ1-1; possible D gene TRBD1, 5 bases. Looked up from germline, CDR1 is LGHNA and CDR2 is YNFKEQ. This CDR3 spans 14 amino acids. The germline V and J ends were trimmed by 0 bases and 1 base, with 6 bases remaining between them. CDR3: CASSQDRGNTEAFF. CDR3 in DNA: TGTGCCAGCAGCCAAGATAGGGGGAACACTGAAGCTTTCTTT.

The chain recombines TRBV10-1 with TRBJ2-7, with TRBD2 matching over 13 bases. The CDR3 sequence is 14 residues long. Germline CDR1 is WNHNN and CDR2 is SYGVQD (reference sequence). V gave up 10 bases and J gave up 3 bases; unmatched junction bases: 6. The CDR3 sequence: CATPGLAGFYEQYF. CDR3 nucleotides: TGCGCCACCCCGGGACTAGCGGGGTTCTACGAGCAGTACTTC.

The chain has TRBV19 and TRBJ1-3; D unresolved. Germline assignment: CDR1 LNHDA and CDR2 SQIVND (reference sequence). The CDR3 consists of 15 residues. Deletions cut 1 base from V and 0 bases from J, with 7 bases between. The CDR3 sequence is CASSIGHHSGNTIYF. The CDR3 DNA sequence: TGTGCCAGTAGTATAGGACACCACTCTGGAAACACCATATATTTT. Based on the CDR3 plus reference TRBV19 and TRBJ1-3, the full variable domain is DGGITQSPKYLFRKEGQNVTLSCEQNLNHDAMYWYRQDPGQGLRLIYYSQIVNDFQKGDIAEGYSVSREKKESFPLTVTSAQKNPTAFYLCASSIGHHSGNTIYFGEGSWLTVV.

The J gene is TRBJ2-1, the V gene TRBV5-1; 11 positions agree with TRBD2. Unmatched junction bases numbered 2, after V lost 0 bases and J lost 3 bases. CDR1 and CDR2 (germline): SGHRS, YFSETQ. This CDR3 contains 16 residues. The CDR3 DNA is TGCGCCAGCAGCTTGGATCTAGCGGGGGGCTACAATGAGCAGTTCTTC. Protein product: CASSLDLAGGYNEQFF.

V gene TRBV18 combines with J gene TRBJ2-7; TRBD1 matches at 12 bases. CDR1 and CDR2 (germline): KGHSH, LQKENI. The J segment lost 7 bases and the V segment lost 5 bases, leaving 6 bases of the junction unmatched. CDR3 length: 14 amino acids. CDR3 nucleotides: TGTGCCAGCTCAACGGGACAGGGGGCATGGGAGCAGTACTTC. Amino acids: CASSTGQGAWEQYF.

This chain connects TRBV28 to TRBJ1-5; D may be TRBD1 (6 bases). This CDR3 is 13 amino acids long. CDR1 is MDHEN, CDR2 SYDVKM, per germline. The V end was cut by 7 bases, the J end by 9 bases, with 16 bases between. Here the CDR3 DNA reads TGTGCCAGCATCCCAGGGGCTAAGGGGCCCCAGCATTTT. Protein product: CASIPGAKGPQHF.

The J gene is TRBJ2-2, the V gene TRBV5-1, with 8 bases identical to TRBD1. The junction had 10 bases not matched to a gene; V was cut back by 4 bases and J by 5 bases. CDR1 SGHRS and CDR2 YFSETQ come from the germline V gene. The CDR3 extends over 16 amino acids. The CDR3 nucleotides are TGCGCCAGCAGCCCACCGGGACAGGCTGAAACCGGGGAGCTGTTTTTT. This sequence encodes CASSPPGQAETGELFF.

V gene TRBV5-5 combines with J gene TRBJ1-2; no clear D gene. Germline lookup yields CDR1 SGHKS and CDR2 YYEKEE (reference sequence). Trimming took 1 base from V and 6 from J, leaving 10 bases between them. The CDR3 is made up of 13 amino acids. The DNA for the CDR3 is TGTGCCAGCAGCTTGCGAGAGGCCCATGGCTACACCTTC. Amino acid sequence: CASSLREAHGYTF. Complete variable domain (other parts from reference TRBV5-5 and TRBJ1-2): DAGVTQSPTHLIKTRGQQVTLRCSPISGHKSVSWYQQVLGQGPQFIFQYYEKEERGRGNFPDRFSARQFPNYSSELNVNALLLGDSALYLCASSLREAHGYTFGSGTRLTVV.

This sequence joins TRBV6-5 and TRBJ2-7; 7 bases are shared with TRBD1. CDR1 and CDR2 (germline): MNHEY, SVGAGI. CDR3 length: 14 residues. V shed 4 bases and J 4 bases; nucleotides not matched to a gene: 7. CDR3 in amino acids: CASSSGQVLYEQYF. The DNA for the CDR3 is TGTGCCAGCAGTTCAGGACAGGTCCTTTACGAGCAGTACTTC.

The chain has TRBV2 and TRBJ2-5; D is uncertain. The J call may not be correct, given that the DNA end is closer to TRBJ2-7. The CDR3 is made up of 12 amino acids. Per the germline V gene, CDR1 is SNHLY and CDR2 is FYNNEI. This CDR3 is CASSDYTYEQYF. DNA for the CDR3: TGTGCCAGCAGTGACTATACCTACGAGCAGTACTTC.

The gene calls are TRBV6-5 and TRBJ2-2; D unclear. The CDR3 spans 13 residues. Per germline, CDR1 MNHEY and CDR2 SVGAGI. V shed 4 bases and J shed 6 bases, with 9 bases lying between them. CDR3 DNA: TGTGCCAGCAGTTCCAGTCTGGCCGGGGAGCTGTTTTTT. Encoded protein: CASSSSLAGELFF.

V gene TRBV15 combines with J gene TRBJ2-3; TRBD1 aligns across 9 bases. The CDR3 is made up of 14 amino acids. Per the germline V gene, CDR1 is LNHNV and CDR2 is YYDKDF (reference sequence). The trim removed 5 bases at V and 4 bases at J, leaving 4 bases unmatched. CDR3 in DNA: TGTGCCACCAGCGTGACAGGGGGAGCAGATACGCAGTATTTT. It is translated as CATSVTGGADTQYF.

The V gene is TRBV28, the J gene TRBJ2-3; D possibly corresponds to TRBD2 (5 bases). V lost 3 bases and J lost 0, with 10 bases in between. The CDR3 has 15 amino acids. CDR1 and CDR2 from the germline V gene are MDHEN and SYDVKM. CDR3 nucleotide sequence: TGTGCCAGCAGTTTGACGGGAACTAGCACAGATACGCAGTATTTT. This gives the protein CASSLTGTSTDTQYF.

This rearrangement joins TRBV5-1 to TRBJ2-1; D is possibly TRBD1 (5 bases). With 4 bases removed from V and 0 bases from J, the gap between germline ends came to 11 bases. This CDR3 comprises 15 residues. Germline V gives CDR1 SGHRS, CDR2 YFSETQ. The CDR3 nucleotides read TGCGCCAGCAGCCCCCAGACAGACTCCTACAATGAGCAGTTCTTC. Translated, it gives CASSPQTDSYNEQFF.

On this clone itself: A read error may produce the germline difference seen at one junction end. This chain uses TRBV4-1 with TRBJ1-5; possible D gene TRBD1, 5 bases. The CDR3 is 15 residues long. Germline V gene sequence: CDR1 MGHRA, CDR2 YSYEKL. The CDR3 is CASSQVQDHNQPQNF. CDR3 DNA: TGCGCCAGCAGCCAGGTACAGGACCACAATCAGCCCCAGAATTTT.

The genes are TRBV29-1 and TRBJ2-1; 10 nucleotides agree with TRBD2. CDR3 length equals 14 residues. With 7 bases clipped from V and 3 bases from J, the junction kept 6 bases outside the gene matches. From germline, CDR1 is SQVTM and CDR2 ANQGSEA. The CDR3 reads CSAHSSGGYNEQFF. Written as DNA, the CDR3 is TGCAGCGCACACTCTAGCGGGGGCTACAATGAGCAGTTCTTC.

This chain links TRBV27 with TRBJ2-5; 8 nucleotides align to TRBD1. CDR3 length equals 17 residues. Germline CDR1 is MNHEY and CDR2 is SMNVEV (reference sequence). V lost 0 bases to trimming and J lost 1 base; unmatched junction nucleotides: 7. CDR3 bases: TGTGCCAGCAGTTTATCCGGACAGGGCGGCCTCCAAGAGACCCAGTACTTC. This sequence encodes CASSLSGQGGLQETQYF.